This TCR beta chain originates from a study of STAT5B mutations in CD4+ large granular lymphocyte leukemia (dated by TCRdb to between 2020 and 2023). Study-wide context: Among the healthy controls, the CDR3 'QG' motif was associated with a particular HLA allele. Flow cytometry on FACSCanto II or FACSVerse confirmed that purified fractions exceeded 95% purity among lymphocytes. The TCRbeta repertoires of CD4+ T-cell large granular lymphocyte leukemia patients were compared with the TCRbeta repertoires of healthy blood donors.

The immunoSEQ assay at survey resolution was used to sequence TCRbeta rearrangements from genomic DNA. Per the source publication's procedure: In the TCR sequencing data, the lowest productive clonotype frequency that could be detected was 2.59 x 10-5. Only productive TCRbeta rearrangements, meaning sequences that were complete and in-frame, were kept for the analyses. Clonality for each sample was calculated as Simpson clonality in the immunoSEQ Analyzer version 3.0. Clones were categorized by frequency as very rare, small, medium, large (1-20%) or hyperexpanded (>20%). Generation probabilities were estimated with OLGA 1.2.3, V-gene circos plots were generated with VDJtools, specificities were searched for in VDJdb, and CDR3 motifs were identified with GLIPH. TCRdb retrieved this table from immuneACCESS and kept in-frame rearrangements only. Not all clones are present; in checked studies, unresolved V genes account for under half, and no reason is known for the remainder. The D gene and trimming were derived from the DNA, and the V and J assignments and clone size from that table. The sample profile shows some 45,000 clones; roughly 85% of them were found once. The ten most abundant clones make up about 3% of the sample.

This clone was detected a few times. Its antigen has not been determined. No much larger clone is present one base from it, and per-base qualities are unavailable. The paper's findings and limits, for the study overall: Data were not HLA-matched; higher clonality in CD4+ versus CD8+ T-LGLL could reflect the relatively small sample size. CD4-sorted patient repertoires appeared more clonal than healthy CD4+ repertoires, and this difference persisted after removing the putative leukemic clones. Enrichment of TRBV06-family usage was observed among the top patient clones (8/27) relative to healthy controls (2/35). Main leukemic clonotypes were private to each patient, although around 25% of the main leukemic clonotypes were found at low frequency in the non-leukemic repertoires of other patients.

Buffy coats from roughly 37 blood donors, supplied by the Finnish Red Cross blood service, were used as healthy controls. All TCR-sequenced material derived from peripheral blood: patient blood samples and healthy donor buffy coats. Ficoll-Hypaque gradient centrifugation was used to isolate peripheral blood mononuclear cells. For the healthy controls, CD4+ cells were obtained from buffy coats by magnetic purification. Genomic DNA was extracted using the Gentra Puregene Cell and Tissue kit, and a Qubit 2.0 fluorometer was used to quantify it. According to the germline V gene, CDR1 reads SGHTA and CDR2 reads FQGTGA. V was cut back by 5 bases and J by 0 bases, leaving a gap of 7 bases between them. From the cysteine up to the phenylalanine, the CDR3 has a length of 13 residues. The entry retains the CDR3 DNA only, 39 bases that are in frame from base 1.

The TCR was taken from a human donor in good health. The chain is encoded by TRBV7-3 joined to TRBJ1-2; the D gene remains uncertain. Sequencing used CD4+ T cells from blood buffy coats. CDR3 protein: CASSQNPNYGYTF. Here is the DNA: TGTGCCAGCAGCCAGAATCCTAACTATGGCTACACCTTC. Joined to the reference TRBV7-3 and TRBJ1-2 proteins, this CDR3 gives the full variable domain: GAGVSQTPSNKVTEKGKYVELRCDPISGHTALYWYRQSLGQGPEFLIYFQGTGAADDSGLPNDRFFAVRPEGSVSTLKIQRTERGDSAVYLCASSQNPNYGYTFGSGTRLTVV.